The rows below give T cell receptor beta chains drawn from one sample of a study of vaccination and CD4 T cells after COVID-19. TCRdb itself ran the PCR reads through MiXCR, one entry per CDR3 protein. This sample has over 15,000 distinct CDR3 sequences, with roughly 46% found just once. Their antigen targets remain unknown. The material sequenced was CD4+ T cells from blood, cultured in vitro, taken before SARS-CoV-2 vaccination. Every receptor here comes from a human donor who had recovered from COVID-19. Each CDR3 is given with its conserved first and last residue. Fields, in order: CDR3 DNA, CDR3 protein, D gene, J gene, V gene, clone size. D genes are given only for firm matches. Clone size, where shown, is once, few, many, or a class for clones that have expanded.

TGCAGTGCCAACACCCCGCAAGAAGGGAACATTCAGTACTTC CSANTPQEGNIQYF . TRBJ2-4 TRBV20-1 few
TGTGCCAGCAGCTTAATGGGGGAGAGCAATCAGCCCCAGCATTTT CASSLMGESNQPQHF . TRBJ1-5 TRBV7-3 few
TGCAGTGCTAGAGATGGGACACCTAGCAATCAGCCCCAGCATTTT CSARDGTPSNQPQHF . TRBJ1-5 TRBV20-1 few
TGCGCCAGCAGTGATGGAAACAGGTACGAGCAGTACTTC CASSDGNRYEQYF . TRBJ2-7 TRBV10-2 .
TGTGCCACCAGTGAAACTGGGGATACGCAGTATTTT CATSETGDTQYF . TRBJ2-3 TRBV24-1 .
TGCAGTGTCCAGGGGGTCTCCTACAATGAGCAGTTCTTC CSVQGVSYNEQFF TRBD1 TRBJ2-1 TRBV20-1 .
TGTGCCAGCAGACTAGCGGGAGGCAATGAGCAGTTCTTC CASRLAGGNEQFF TRBD2 TRBJ2-1 TRBV6-2/TRBV6-3 .
TGTGCCAGCAGTCCGAATGGGGTACCGACCTACGAGCAGTACTTC CASSPNGVPTYEQYF . TRBJ2-7 TRBV6-2/TRBV6-3 few
TGTGCCAGTAGTTCCCTGGGGGGAGACATTCAGTACTTC CASSSLGGDIQYF . TRBJ2-4 TRBV19 few
TGTGCCACCAGTGATTATCCGGGACAGGGGGTAGGCGAGCAGTACTTC CATSDYPGQGVGEQYF TRBD1 TRBJ2-7 TRBV24-1 few
TGTGCCAGCTGGGCACGGCGGCCGAATGGCTACACCTTC CASWARRPNGYTF . TRBJ1-2 TRBV6-2/TRBV6-3 few
TGTGCCTGCCTCCCAGTGAACACTGAAGCTTTCTTT CACLPVNTEAFF . TRBJ1-1 TRBV30 .
TGTGCCAGCAGCCTACAGGGGGTAAATCAGCCCCAGCATTTT CASSLQGVNQPQHF TRBD1 TRBJ1-5 TRBV7-9 .
TGTGCCAGCAGCTTGGATACAACAGGGATGAACACTGAAGCTTTCTTT CASSLDTTGMNTEAFF . TRBJ1-1 TRBV5-4 .
TGTGCCAGCAGCTTGACCAACTATGGCTACACCTTC CASSLTNYGYTF . TRBJ1-2 TRBV5-5 .
TGTGCTAGTGGTTTGGAGGATGCTGAAGCTTTCTTT CASGLEDAEAFF . TRBJ1-1 TRBV12-5 .
TGTGCCAGCAGCTTAGGGGCGGGCGGGATGCCGAACGAGCAGTACTTC CASSLGAGGMPNEQYF . TRBJ2-7 TRBV7-3 few
TGCAGTGCTAGAGGTCAGGGGAGTCTGTACGAGCAGTACTTC CSARGQGSLYEQYF . TRBJ2-7 TRBV20-1 .
TGCAGCGTTGTAAGGGAGTTGGGACTGAAGTTCTTC CSVVRELGLKFF . TRBJ2-1 TRBV29-1 .
TGTGCCAGCAGCCCCAACAGGGGTGAGGGCTACACCTTC CASSPNRGEGYTF TRBD1 TRBJ1-2 TRBV7-2 .
TGTGCCAGCAGCTCGACGGACAGGGGAGGCACAGATACGCAGTATTTT CASSSTDRGGTDTQYF TRBD1 TRBJ2-3 TRBV7-9 .
TGTGCCAGCAGCCAAGGGACAGGGGCTAACTATGGCTACACCTTC CASSQGTGANYGYTF TRBD1 TRBJ1-2 TRBV12-3/TRBV12-4 .